A selection of T cell receptor beta chains follows, all from one sample in a study of OX40 agonist ivuxolimab in advanced cancers. TCRdb's copy holds only in-frame clones and misses some; the assay was immunoSEQ multiplex PCR. The sample holds approximately 67,000 clones, around nine tenths seen once. The source was CD4+ or CD8+ T cells sorted from blood, collected in a trial of the OX40 agonist ivuxolimab. These receptors all come from an adult with an advanced solid tumor such as melanoma, head and neck, liver or kidney cancer. The CDR3 runs from the conserved cysteine through the conserved F or W. The D gene is left open where the match is weak. Rows may omit the clone size; those that give it use once, few, many or a size class.

CDR3 DNA: TGTGCCAGTAGTATCGGACAGGGGGGGTACGAGCAGTACTTC; CDR3 protein: CASSIGQGGYEQYF; CDR3 length: 14; clone size: -; D gene: TRBD1; V gene: TRBV19; J gene: TRBJ2-7
CDR3 DNA: TGTGCCAGCAGCGTAGAGGGGGACCACAATGAGCAGTTCTTC; CDR3 protein: CASSVEGDHNEQFF; CDR3 length: 14; clone size: -; D gene: -; V gene: TRBV9; J gene: TRBJ2-1
CDR3 DNA: TGTGCCAGCAGTTACCAGAGGACCTACAATGAGCAGTTCTTC; CDR3 protein: CASSYQRTYNEQFF; CDR3 length: 14; clone size: -; D gene: -; V gene: TRBV6-5; J gene: TRBJ2-1
CDR3 DNA: TGTGCCAGCAGCGTTATAGCGGGAGGGAGTGCAGATACGCAGTATTTT; CDR3 protein: CASSVIAGGSADTQYF; CDR3 length: 16; clone size: once; D gene: TRBD2; V gene: TRBV9; J gene: TRBJ2-3
CDR3 DNA: TGTGCCAGCAGTTCCCCTTTGAGCGGGAGAAGTAGCAATGAGCAGTTCTTC; CDR3 protein: CASSSPLSGRSSNEQFF; CDR3 length: 17; clone size: -; D gene: TRBD2; V gene: TRBV28; J gene: TRBJ2-1
CDR3 DNA: TGTGCCAGTAGTATCGGTTTGGCAGGGGGCAATGAGCAGTTCTTC; CDR3 protein: CASSIGLAGGNEQFF; CDR3 length: 15; clone size: once; D gene: TRBD1; V gene: TRBV19; J gene: TRBJ2-1
CDR3 DNA: TGTGCCAGCAGCTTAGAGGCCGAGTTAGGTAGCACAGGGGGCATGGAGCCCCAGCATTTT; CDR3 protein: CASSLEAELGSTGGMEPQHF; CDR3 length: 20; clone size: -; D gene: TRBD1; V gene: TRBV11-3; J gene: TRBJ1-5
CDR3 DNA: TGTGCCAGCAGCCTTACGTTAGGGGGCTTCGGGGAGCTGTTTTTT; CDR3 protein: CASSLTLGGFGELFF; CDR3 length: 15; clone size: once; D gene: TRBD1; V gene: TRBV14; J gene: TRBJ2-2
CDR3 DNA: TGTGCCAGCAGCTCCTGGACAGATCAGTACTTC; CDR3 protein: CASSSWTDQYF; CDR3 length: 11; clone size: -; D gene: -; V gene: TRBV7-4; J gene: TRBJ2-5
CDR3 DNA: TGTGCCTGGATTCCCCGAGACTCCCCAGATACGCAGTATTTT; CDR3 protein: CAWIPRDSPDTQYF; CDR3 length: 14; clone size: -; D gene: -; V gene: TRBV30; J gene: TRBJ2-3
CDR3 DNA: TGTGCCAGCAGTTGGGGGGAGGGACCCAAAAACATTCAGTACTTC; CDR3 protein: CASSWGEGPKNIQYF; CDR3 length: 15; clone size: -; D gene: TRBD2; V gene: TRBV6-5; J gene: TRBJ2-4
CDR3 DNA: TGTGCCAGCAGCTTAGGAGGAACTCAGCCCCAGCATTTT; CDR3 protein: CASSLGGTQPQHF; CDR3 length: 13; clone size: -; D gene: -; V gene: TRBV11-2; J gene: TRBJ1-5
CDR3 DNA: TGTGCCACCGAGGGCAGGGACTATGGCTACACCTTC; CDR3 protein: CATEGRDYGYTF; CDR3 length: 12; clone size: -; D gene: -; V gene: TRBV6-1; J gene: TRBJ1-2
CDR3 DNA: TGTGCCAGTAGTCCCGGACTAGCGGACCCCGCAGAATCCTACAATGAGCAGTTCTTC; CDR3 protein: CASSPGLADPAESYNEQFF; CDR3 length: 19; clone size: -; D gene: TRBD2; V gene: TRBV19; J gene: TRBJ2-1
CDR3 DNA: TGTGCCAGCAGTCTCGTCCCCACTACTAGCGGGACCTACGAGCAGTACTTC; CDR3 protein: CASSLVPTTSGTYEQYF; CDR3 length: 17; clone size: -; D gene: TRBD2; V gene: TRBV28; J gene: TRBJ2-7
CDR3 DNA: TGTGCCAGCAGCTTAACAGGGAGTACTCATTCACCCCTCCACTTT; CDR3 protein: CASSLTGSTHSPLHF; CDR3 length: 15; clone size: -; D gene: -; V gene: TRBV9; J gene: TRBJ1-6
CDR3 DNA: TGTGCCAGCAGCGACGACAGGGCCTACGAGCAGTACTTC; CDR3 protein: CASSDDRAYEQYF; CDR3 length: 13; clone size: -; D gene: TRBD1; V gene: TRBV9; J gene: TRBJ2-7
CDR3 DNA: TGTGCCAGCAGTTACTCAGAGGGGCATGAGCAGTTCTTC; CDR3 protein: CASSYSEGHEQFF; CDR3 length: 13; clone size: -; D gene: -; V gene: TRBV6-6; J gene: TRBJ2-1